This record covers a single T cell receptor (beta chain). As yet, its antigen is unknown. TCRdb keeps only in-frame clones here, not all; method: immunoSEQ multiplex PCR. The sample has over 95,000 clones; about 88% are singletons. This specimen belongs to a study of T cell responses to AZD1222 COVID-19 vaccine. Overall study findings and caveats: Of spike-specific TCRs, nearly half reportedly target regions left unmutated in variants.

The study pooled second doses at about 4 or about 12 weeks. The CDR3 sequence is 15 residues long. V shed 8 bases, J shed 0 bases, and the junction held 7 bases outside the gene matches. Germline CDR1 is MNHNY and CDR2 is SVGAGI (reference sequence). The chain employs TRBV6-6 and TRBJ2-7; 10 bases are a match to TRBD2. Specimen: peripheral blood, collected 28 days after the second AZD1222 dose. The receptor was derived from an adult who received the AZD1222 COVID-19 vaccine. CDR3 DNA: TGTGCCAGCTCCCGAGCGGGGGGGAGCTCCTACGAGCAGTACTTC. Translation: CASSRAGGSSYEQYF.